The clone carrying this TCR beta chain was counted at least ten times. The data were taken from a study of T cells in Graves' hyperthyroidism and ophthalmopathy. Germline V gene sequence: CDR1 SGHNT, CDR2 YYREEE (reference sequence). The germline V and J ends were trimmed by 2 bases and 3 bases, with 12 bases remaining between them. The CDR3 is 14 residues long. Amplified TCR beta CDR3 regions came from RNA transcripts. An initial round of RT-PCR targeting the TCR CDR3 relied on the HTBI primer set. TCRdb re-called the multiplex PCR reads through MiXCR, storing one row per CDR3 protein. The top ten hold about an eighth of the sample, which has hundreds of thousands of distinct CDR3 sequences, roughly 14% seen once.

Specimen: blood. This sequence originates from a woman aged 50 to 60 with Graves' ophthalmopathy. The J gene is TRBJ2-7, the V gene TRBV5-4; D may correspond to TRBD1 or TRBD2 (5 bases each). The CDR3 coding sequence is TGTGCCAGCAGCTTAACCGGGACGGACTACGAGCAGTACTTC. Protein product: CASSLTGTDYEQYF.